Many counts were recorded for the clone carrying this T cell receptor beta chain. The germline V gene encodes CDR1 MNHNS and CDR2 SASEGT. The CDR3 consists of 14 residues. Trimming took 5 bases from V and 5 from J; bases not matched to a gene: 7. The data are from a study of shared clonotypes between healthy human individuals. TCRdb's copy holds only in-frame clones and misses some; the assay was immunoSEQ multiplex PCR. Seen here are about 710,000 clones, approximately 72% observed once, and the top ten hold more than 1.5%. The sequence was obtained from a woman aged 30 to 39 in good health. Source material: memory CD4+ T cells sorted from blood. Subset specified: CD45RA-negative fraction. This chain joins TRBV6-1 and TRBJ2-7; 9 bases are a match to TRBD1. This CDR3 reads CASSPRTGANEQYF. The CDR3 DNA reads as TGTGCCAGCAGTCCGAGGACAGGGGCGAACGAGCAGTACTTC.